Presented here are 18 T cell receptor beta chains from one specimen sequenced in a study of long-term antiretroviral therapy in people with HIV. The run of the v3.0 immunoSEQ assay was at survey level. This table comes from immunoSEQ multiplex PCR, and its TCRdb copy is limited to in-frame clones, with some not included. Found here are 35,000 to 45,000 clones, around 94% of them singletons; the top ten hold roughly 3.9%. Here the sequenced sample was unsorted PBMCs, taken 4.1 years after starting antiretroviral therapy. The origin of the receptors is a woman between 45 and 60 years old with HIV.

CDR3 protein: CANKRPWDTQYF. The CDR3 DNA reads as TGTGCCAACAAGCGCCCCTGGGATACGCAGTATTTT. The genes are TRBV19 and TRBJ2-3; D unresolved. V was trimmed by 10 bases and J by 6 bases, leaving 14 bases between them. Germline assignment: CDR1 LNHDA and CDR2 SQIVND (reference sequence). CDR3 length: 12 amino acids.

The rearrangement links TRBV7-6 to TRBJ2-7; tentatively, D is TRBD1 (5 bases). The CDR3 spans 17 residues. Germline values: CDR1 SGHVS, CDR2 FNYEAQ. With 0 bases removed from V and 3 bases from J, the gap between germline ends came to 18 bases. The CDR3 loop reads CASSLALTQGRGYEQYF. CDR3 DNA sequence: TGTGCCAGCAGCTTAGCCTTAACTCAGGGAAGGGGCTACGAGCAGTACTTC. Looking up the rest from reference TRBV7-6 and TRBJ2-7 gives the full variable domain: GAGVSQSPRYKVTKRGQDVALRCDPISGHVSLYWYRQALGQGPEFLTYFNYEAQQDKSGLPNDRFSAERPEGSISTLTIQRTEQRDSAMYRCASSLALTQGRGYEQYFGPGTRLTVT.

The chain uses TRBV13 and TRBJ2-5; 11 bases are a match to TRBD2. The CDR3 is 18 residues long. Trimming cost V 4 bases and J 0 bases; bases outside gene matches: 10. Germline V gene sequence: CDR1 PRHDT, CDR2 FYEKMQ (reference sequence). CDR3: CASSYGLAGTKYQETQYF. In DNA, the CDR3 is TGTGCCAGCAGCTACGGACTAGCGGGTACAAAATACCAAGAGACCCAGTACTTC.

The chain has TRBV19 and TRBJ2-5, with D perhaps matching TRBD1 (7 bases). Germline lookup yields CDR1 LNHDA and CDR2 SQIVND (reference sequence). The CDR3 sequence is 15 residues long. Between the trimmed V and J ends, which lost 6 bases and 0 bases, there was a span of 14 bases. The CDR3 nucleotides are TGTGCCAGTAGGGGGTCAGGGGGGTACCAAGAGACCCAGTACTTC. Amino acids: CASRGSGGYQETQYF.

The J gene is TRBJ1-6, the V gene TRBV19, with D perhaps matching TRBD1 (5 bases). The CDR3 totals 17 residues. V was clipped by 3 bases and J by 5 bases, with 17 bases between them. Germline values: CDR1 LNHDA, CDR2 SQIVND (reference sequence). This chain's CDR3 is CASSMPRGRDDNSPLHF. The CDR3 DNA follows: TGTGCCAGTAGTATGCCCCGCGGCAGGGATGATAATTCACCCCTCCACTTT. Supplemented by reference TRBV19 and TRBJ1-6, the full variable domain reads DGGITQSPKYLFRKEGQNVTLSCEQNLNHDAMYWYRQDPGQGLRLIYYSQIVNDFQKGDIAEGYSVSREKKESFPLTVTSAQKNPTAFYLCASSMPRGRDDNSPLHFGNGTRLTVT.

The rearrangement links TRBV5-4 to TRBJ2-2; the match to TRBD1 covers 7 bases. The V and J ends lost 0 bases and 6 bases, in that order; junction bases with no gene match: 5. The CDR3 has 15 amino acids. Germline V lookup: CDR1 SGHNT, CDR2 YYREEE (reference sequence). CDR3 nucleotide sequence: TGTGCCAGCAGCTTGGCTAAGGGGGCGGCCGGGGAGCTGTTTTTT. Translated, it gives CASSLAKGAAGELFF.

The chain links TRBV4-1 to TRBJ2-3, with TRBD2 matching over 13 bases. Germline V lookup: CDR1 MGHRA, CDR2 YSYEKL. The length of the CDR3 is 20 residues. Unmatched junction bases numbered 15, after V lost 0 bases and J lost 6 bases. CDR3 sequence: CASSQDYRTSGGTSRDTQYF. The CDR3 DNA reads TGCGCCAGCAGCCAAGATTACCGGACTAGCGGGGGTACCTCCCGGGATACGCAGTATTTT.

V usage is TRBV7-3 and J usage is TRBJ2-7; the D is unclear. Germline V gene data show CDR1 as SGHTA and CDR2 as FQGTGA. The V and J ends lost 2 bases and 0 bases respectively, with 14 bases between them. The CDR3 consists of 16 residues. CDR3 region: CASSLLGTSGSYEQYF. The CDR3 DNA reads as TGTGCCAGCAGCTTACTCGGCACGTCCGGCTCCTACGAGCAGTACTTC.

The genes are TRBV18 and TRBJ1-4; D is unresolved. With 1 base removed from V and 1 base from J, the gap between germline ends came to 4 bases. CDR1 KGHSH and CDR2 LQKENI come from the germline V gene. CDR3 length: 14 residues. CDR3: CASSPRGTNEKLFF. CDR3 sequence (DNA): TGTGCCAGCTCACCACGGGGAACTAATGAAAAACTGTTTTTT.

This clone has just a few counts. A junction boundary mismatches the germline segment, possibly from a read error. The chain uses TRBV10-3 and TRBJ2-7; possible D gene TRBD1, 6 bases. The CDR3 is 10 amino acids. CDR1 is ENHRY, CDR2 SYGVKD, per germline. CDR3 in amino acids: CQNRENEQYF. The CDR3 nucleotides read TGCCAAAACAGGGAAAACGAGCAGTACTTC.

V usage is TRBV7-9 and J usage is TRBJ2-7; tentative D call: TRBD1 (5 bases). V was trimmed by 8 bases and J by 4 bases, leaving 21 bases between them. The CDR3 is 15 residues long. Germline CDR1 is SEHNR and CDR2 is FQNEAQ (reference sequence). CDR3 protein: CASRNLGQHGYEQYF. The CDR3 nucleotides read TGTGCCAGCCGTAATTTGGGGCAACATGGGTACGAGCAGTACTTC.

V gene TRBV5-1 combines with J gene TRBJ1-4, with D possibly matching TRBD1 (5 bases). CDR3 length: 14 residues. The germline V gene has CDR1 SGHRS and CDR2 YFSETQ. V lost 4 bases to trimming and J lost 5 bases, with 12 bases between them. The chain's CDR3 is CASSRGTGNEKLFF. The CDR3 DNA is TGCGCCAGCAGCCGGGGGACGGGGAATGAAAAACTGTTTTTT.

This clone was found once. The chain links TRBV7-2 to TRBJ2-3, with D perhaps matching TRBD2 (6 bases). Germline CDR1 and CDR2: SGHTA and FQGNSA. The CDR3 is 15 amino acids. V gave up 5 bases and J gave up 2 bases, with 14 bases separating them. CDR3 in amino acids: CASSTPAGYTDTQYF. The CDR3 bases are TGTGCCAGCAGCACTCCGGCGGGGTACACAGATACGCAGTATTTT.

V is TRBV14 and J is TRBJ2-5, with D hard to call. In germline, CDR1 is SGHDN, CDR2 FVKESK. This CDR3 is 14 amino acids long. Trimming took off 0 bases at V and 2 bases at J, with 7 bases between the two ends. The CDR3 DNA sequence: TGTGCCAGCAGCCAAGAATGGGGACAAGAGACCCAGTACTTC. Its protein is CASSQEWGQETQYF.

The CDR3 is CASGPAGTGAFVKYF. The CDR3, as DNA: TGTGCTAGTGGGCCAGCCGGGACAGGGGCGTTTGTTAAGTACTTC. The chain couples TRBV12-5 to TRBJ2-7; 10 bases are a match to TRBD1. V was clipped by 6 bases and J by 11 bases; unmatched bases: 16. The CDR3 is 15 residues long. CDR1 is LGHNT, CDR2 FRNRAP, per germline.

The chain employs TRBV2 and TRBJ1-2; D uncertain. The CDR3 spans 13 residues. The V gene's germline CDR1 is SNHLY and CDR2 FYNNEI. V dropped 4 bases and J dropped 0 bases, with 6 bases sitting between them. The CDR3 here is CASSVETNYGYTF. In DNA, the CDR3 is TGTGCCAGCAGTGTAGAGACTAACTATGGCTACACCTTC.

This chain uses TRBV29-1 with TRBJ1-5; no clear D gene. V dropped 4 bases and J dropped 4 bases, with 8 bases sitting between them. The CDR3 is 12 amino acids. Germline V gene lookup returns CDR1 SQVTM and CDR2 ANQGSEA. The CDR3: CSVAGFNQPQHF. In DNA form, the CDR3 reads TGCAGCGTTGCAGGATTTAATCAGCCCCAGCATTTT.

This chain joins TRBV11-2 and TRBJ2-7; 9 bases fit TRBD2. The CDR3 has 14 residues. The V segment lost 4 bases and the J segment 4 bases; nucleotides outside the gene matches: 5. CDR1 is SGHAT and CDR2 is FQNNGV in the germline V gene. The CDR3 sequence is CASSSLAGTYEQYF. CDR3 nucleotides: TGTGCCAGCAGCTCGCTAGCGGGGACTTACGAGCAGTACTTC.